This T cell receptor beta chain was sequenced for a study of blood T cell repertoires in COVID-19. CDR1 and CDR2 from the germline V gene are SGHRS and YFSETQ. The CDR3 sequence is 15 residues long. V was clipped by 3 bases and J by 5 bases; unmatched bases: 8. TCRdb keeps only in-frame clones here, not all; method: immunoSEQ multiplex PCR. This table has roughly 500,000 clones, approximately 85% appearing once. The source is a human donor in a cohort sampled during active COVID-19. The sample was peripheral blood. The chain employs TRBV5-1 and TRBJ2-7; 10 bases fit TRBD1. CDR3 sequence reads: CASSSSGTGVNEQYF. The CDR3 coding sequence is TGCGCCAGCAGCTCTTCCGGGACAGGGGTCAACGAGCAGTACTTC.